The 27 T cell receptor beta chains in this list originate from one sample, sequenced in a study of cytomegalovirus exposure and HLA in healthy donors. The method was immunoSEQ multiplex PCR; TCRdb's version includes in-frame clones alone and lacks a portion of them. The sample includes some 170,000 clones, 86% of them seen just once. The sequencing sample was made of PBMCs. The receptor source for this set is a man between 18 and 29 years old in good health and CMV-seropositive.

The gene calls are TRBV2 and TRBJ2-7, with D possibly TRBD1 on 6 matching bases. CDR3 size: 12 residues. V was shortened by 6 bases and J by 4 bases, with 10 bases between the two germline ends. Germline V lookup: CDR1 SNHLY, CDR2 FYNNEI. As DNA, the CDR3 is TGTGCCAGCAGCAGGGGAACGTACGAGCAGTACTTC. As protein: CASSRGTYEQYF.

The genes are TRBV7-2 and TRBJ2-1; 9 nucleotides agree with TRBD2. Germline V gene sequence: CDR1 SGHTA, CDR2 FQGNSA. V was pared by 1 base and J by 6 bases, with 4 bases of the junction left unmatched. This CDR3 has 15 amino acids. CDR3 DNA: TGTGCCAGCAGCTTAGTAGCGGGAGACGGCAATGAGCAGTTCTTC. Translated, it gives CASSLVAGDGNEQFF.

The chain uses TRBV28 and TRBJ1-3, with D unresolved. Per the germline V gene, CDR1 is MDHEN and CDR2 is SYDVKM. This CDR3 spans 15 amino acids. V was cut by 2 bases and J by 1 base, with 9 bases left in between. CDR3 sequence: CASSLRGWSGNTIYF. In DNA, the CDR3 is TGTGCCAGCAGTTTACGGGGTTGGTCTGGAAACACCATATATTTT.

The chain recombines TRBV29-1 with TRBJ1-2; 8 bases fit TRBD1. Trimming removed 5 bases from V and 4 bases from J; junction bases left unmatched: 6. CDR3 size: 13 residues. Germline V gene data show CDR1 as SQVTM and CDR2 as ANQGSEA. CDR3 in amino acids: CSVTGQGIYGYTF. The CDR3 DNA follows: TGCAGCGTTACCGGACAGGGCATCTATGGCTACACCTTC.

The V gene is TRBV19, the J gene TRBJ1-5, with D unclear. The CDR3 is 14 amino acids. CDR1 is LNHDA and CDR2 is SQIVND in the germline V gene (reference sequence). Between the trimmed V and J ends, which lost 3 bases and 3 bases, there was a span of 9 bases. CDR3 sequence (DNA): TGTGCCAGTAGTATTCGGGGTCCCAATCAGCCCCAGCATTTT. Translation: CASSIRGPNQPQHF.

The chain links TRBV18 to TRBJ2-5; TRBD2 agrees at 7 bases. The germline gives CDR1 KGHSH, CDR2 LQKENI. The CDR3 is 16 amino acids. The trim removed 4 bases at V and 2 bases at J, leaving 10 bases unmatched. CDR3 residues: CASSLTSGGIQETQYF. CDR3 sequence (DNA): TGTGCCAGCTCACTCACATCCGGGGGGATACAAGAGACCCAGTACTTC.

This clone was observed a few times. The V call is TRBV6-1, the J call TRBJ1-5; maybe TRBD1 (6 bases). The length of the CDR3 is 13 residues. V lost 2 bases and J lost 6, with 8 bases in between. CDR1 is MNHNS and CDR2 is SASEGT in the germline V gene. This CDR3 reads CASSERGTQPQHF. The DNA of the CDR3 is TGTGCCAGCAGTGAAAGGGGGACTCAGCCCCAGCATTTT.

This chain uses TRBV2 with TRBJ2-7; 14 nucleotides line up with TRBD2. The CDR3 sequence is 15 residues long. The V and J ends lost 7 bases and 7 bases, in that order; junction bases with no gene match: 9. Germline V gene lookup returns CDR1 SNHLY and CDR2 FYNNEI. The CDR3 loop is CASTTSGRVSGEQYF. As DNA, the CDR3 is TGTGCCAGCACGACTAGCGGGAGGGTTTCCGGAGAGCAGTACTTC.

In nucleotides, the CDR3 is TGTGCCAGTAGTATATTGGGGACAGCTTTCGATGGCTACACCTTC. Its translation: CASSILGTAFDGYTF. The chain couples TRBV19 to TRBJ1-2; 7 bases are a match to TRBD1. CDR3 size: 15 residues. CDR1 and CDR2 from the germline V gene are LNHDA and SQIVND (reference sequence). V lost 2 bases, J lost 6 bases, and 9 bases stayed unmatched.

V gene TRBV30 combines with J gene TRBJ1-3; D is ambiguous. This CDR3 has 12 residues. V was pared by 5 bases and J by 0 bases, with 5 bases between. Germline V CDR1 and CDR2: GTSNPN, SVGIG (reference sequence). CDR3 sequence reads: CAWRSSGNTIYF. CDR3 DNA: TGTGCCTGGCGGAGCTCTGGAAACACCATATATTTT. The complete variable domain, with remaining parts taken from reference TRBV30 and TRBJ1-3, reads SQTIHQWPATLVQPVGSPLSLECTVEGTSNPNLYWYRQAAGRGLQLLFYSVGIGQISSEVPQNLSASRPQDRQFILSSKKLLLSDSGFYLCAWRSSGNTIYFGEGSWLTVV.

V usage is TRBV5-4 and J usage is TRBJ1-1; weak D call: TRBD1 (6 bases). Per the germline V gene, CDR1 is SGHNT and CDR2 is YYREEE (reference sequence). The CDR3 extends over 13 amino acids. V was clipped by 2 bases and J by 3 bases, with 8 bases between them. CDR3 sequence (DNA): TGTGCCAGCAGCTTTACAGGGTACACTGAAGCTTTCTTT. The encoded protein is CASSFTGYTEAFF.

The rearrangement joins TRBV28 to TRBJ2-3; 10 nucleotides align to TRBD2. CDR1 MDHEN and CDR2 SYDVKM come from the germline V gene. CDR3 length: 15 residues. J lost 9 bases, V lost 2 bases, and 8 bases had no gene match. In nucleotides, the CDR3 is TGTGCCAGCAGTTTAGGGTCAGCGGGAGGGCTCACGCAGTATTTT. Translating it yields CASSLGSAGGLTQYF. Using reference TRBV28 and TRBJ2-3 for the parts outside the CDR3, the full variable domain is DVKVTQSSRYLVKRTGEKVFLECVQDMDHENMFWYRQDPGLGLRLIYFSYDVKMKEKGDIPEGYSVSREKKERFSLILESASTNQTSMYLCASSLGSAGGLTQYFGPGTRLTVL.

V gene TRBV7-3 combines with J gene TRBJ2-7, with TRBD2 as a possible D gene (6 bases). The CDR3 has 13 amino acids. Germline lookup yields CDR1 SGHTA and CDR2 FQGTGA. V was shortened by 0 bases and J by 7 bases, with 10 bases between the two germline ends. The CDR3 here is CASSLTGGREQYF. CDR3 sequence (DNA): TGTGCCAGCAGCTTAACGGGAGGTCGTGAGCAGTACTTC.

The rearrangement uses TRBV5-1 and TRBJ2-2, with TRBD1 identical over 11 bases. Germline V gives CDR1 SGHRS, CDR2 YFSETQ. V shed 0 bases and J 7 bases; nucleotides not matched to a gene: 2. There are 15 residues in the CDR3. Written as DNA, the CDR3 is TGCGCCAGCAGCTTGGGGGACAGGGGGAACGGGGAGCTGTTTTTT. This sequence encodes CASSLGDRGNGELFF. Based on the CDR3 plus reference TRBV5-1 and TRBJ2-2, the full variable domain is KAGVTQTPRYLIKTRGQQVTLSCSPISGHRSVSWYQQTPGQGLQFLFEYFSETQRNKGNFPGRFSGRQFSNSRSEMNVSTLELGDSALYLCASSLGDRGNGELFFGEGSRLTVL.

The rearrangement uses TRBV5-1 and TRBJ2-7; no clear D. This CDR3 comprises 14 residues. Trimming cost V 1 base and J 1 base, with 9 bases left between them. Germline loops: CDR1 SGHRS, CDR2 YFSETQ. The CDR3 loop reads CASSLNSRSYEQYF. CDR3 bases: TGCGCCAGCAGCTTGAATTCCAGGTCCTACGAGCAGTACTTC.

The V gene is TRBV5-5, the J gene TRBJ2-5; D remains unclear. Germline V CDR1 and CDR2: SGHKS, YYEKEE (reference sequence). This CDR3 contains 10 residues. Trimming took 4 bases from V and 4 from J, leaving 2 bases between them. This CDR3 reads CASSRETQYF. In DNA, the CDR3 is TGTGCCAGCAGCCGAGAGACCCAGTACTTC.

The chain carries TRBV6-5 and TRBJ1-2; 10 nucleotides match TRBD1. The CDR3 contains 16 residues. Germline CDR1 MNHEY, CDR2 SVGAGI. V was clipped by 0 bases and J by 4 bases; unmatched bases: 5. For the CDR3, the DNA is TGTGCCAGCAGTTACTCGAGGACAGGGGGAAGCTATGGCTACACCTTC. Translated: CASSYSRTGGSYGYTF.

The chain joins TRBV18 to TRBJ2-7; TRBD1 matches at 10 bases. The germline V gene encodes CDR1 KGHSH and CDR2 LQKENI. Unmatched junction bases numbered 10, after V lost 2 bases and J lost 0 bases. The CDR3 sequence is 18 residues long. CDR3 coding DNA: TGTGCCAGCTCACCAACGAGACAGGGGGCCCTTTCCTCCTACGAGCAGTACTTC. Its protein is CASSPTRQGALSSYEQYF.

J is TRBJ2-6 and V is TRBV29-1, with 10 bases that match TRBD1. Germline lookup yields CDR1 SQVTM and CDR2 ANQGSEA. V shed 5 bases, J shed 0 bases, and the junction held 4 bases outside the gene matches. There are 16 residues in the CDR3. CDR3: CSVFRTGGSGANVLTF. CDR3 in DNA: TGCAGCGTTTTTAGGACAGGGGGCTCTGGGGCCAACGTCCTGACTTTC.

V and J are TRBV19 and TRBJ2-2, with TRBD1 identical over 8 bases. The germline V gene encodes CDR1 LNHDA and CDR2 SQIVND (reference sequence). With V trimmed by 7 bases and J by 6 bases, 10 bases remained unmatched. CDR3 size: 15 residues. CDR3 loop: CASIVRQGAPGELFF. CDR3 DNA sequence: TGTGCCAGTATAGTGCGGCAGGGGGCCCCCGGGGAGCTGTTTTTT.

This clone appeared once. V usage is TRBV6-5 and J usage is TRBJ1-6; the D is unclear. Germline CDR1 MNHEY, CDR2 SVGAGI. Trimming took off 7 bases at V and 8 bases at J, with 18 bases between the two ends. The CDR3 has 15 amino acids. The CDR3 spells CASTLRSGRDSPLHF. CDR3 nucleotides: TGTGCCAGCACCCTACGGTCGGGGAGGGATTCACCCCTCCACTTT.

The V and J genes are TRBV4-1 and TRBJ2-5; 12 bases match TRBD2. Germline-derived CDR1 and CDR2 are MGHRA and YSYEKL. The ends lost 4 bases at V and 5 bases at J; junction bases unmatched: 11. This CDR3 region has 17 residues. This CDR3 reads CASSRGLAGGSEETQYF. CDR3 DNA: TGCGCCAGCAGCCGTGGGCTAGCGGGAGGGTCTGAGGAGACCCAGTACTTC.

This clone was detected many times. The CDR3 DNA follows: TGTGCCAGTAGCCACAGAAAACAGGGGGCTGTCGAGACCCAGTACTTC. Protein sequence: CASSHRKQGAVETQYF. The chain is built from TRBV19 and TRBJ2-5, with 9 bases identical to TRBD1. The CDR3 is 16 residues long. Trimming took 6 bases from V and 5 from J; bases not matched to a gene: 13. Germline CDR1 is LNHDA and CDR2 is SQIVND (reference sequence).

V gene TRBV10-3 combines with J gene TRBJ1-4, with D unresolved. From germline, CDR1 is ENHRY and CDR2 SYGVKD. CDR3 length equals 16 residues. Trimming cost V 2 bases and J 8 bases, with 18 bases left between them. The CDR3 protein is CAISEEEHAAGEKLFF. Here the CDR3 DNA reads TGTGCCATCAGTGAGGAAGAACACGCAGCGGGGGAAAAACTGTTTTTT.

In this sample, this clone turned up once. The chain is built from TRBV4-3 and TRBJ2-1; 11 bases are shared with TRBD2. CDR3 length: 21 amino acids. Germline assignment: CDR1 LGHNA and CDR2 YSLEER. With V trimmed by 0 bases and J by 6 bases, 19 bases remained unmatched. CDR3 in DNA: TGCGCCAGCAGCCAAGAGGGTGGGATAGCGGGAGGGCCGGGTCCCTCCAATGAGCAGTTCTTC. It codes for CASSQEGGIAGGPGPSNEQFF.

The chain links TRBV4-1 to TRBJ1-6; D gene unclear. The CDR3 has 17 amino acids. The germline V gene has CDR1 MGHRA and CDR2 YSYEKL. Between the trimmed V and J ends, which lost 2 bases and 7 bases, there was a span of 18 bases. The CDR3 loop is CASSQSRGFSLNSPLHF. The CDR3 region has the DNA TGCGCCAGCAGCCAATCTCGGGGATTCAGTCTGAATTCACCCCTCCACTTT.

V and J are TRBV2 and TRBJ1-1; D is perhaps TRBD1 (5 bases). There are 12 residues in the CDR3. Germline CDR1 SNHLY, CDR2 FYNNEI. The ends were cut back, 11 bases at V and 6 bases at J, with 16 bases in the middle. In nucleotides, the CDR3 is TGTGCCGGCCGGGACGGGGAGGCTGAAGCTTTCTTT. This codes for CAGRDGEAEAFF.